This T cell receptor beta chain came from a study of CD8 T cells in Susac syndrome. V shed 5 bases and J 5 bases; nucleotides not matched to a gene: 13. The CDR3 has 16 residues. The germline V gene encodes CDR1 LGHNA and CDR2 YSLEER. The authors reverse transcribed roughly 0.5 to 1 ug RNA with random hexamers. The immunoSEQ assay covered 54 Vbeta and 13 Jbeta segments for CDR3. TCRdb ran MiXCR on the immunoSEQ multiplex PCR reads and lists one entry per CDR3 protein. The data show about 300,000 distinct CDR3 sequences, about 88% seen once. Those who served as multiple sclerosis controls were treatment-naive patients with stable or active relapsing-remitting disease. FACS was used to enrich TEMRA cells, whereas the CD8+ and CD4+ T cells were obtained by negative isolation.

Material for sequencing was CD8+ T cells from PBMCs. The clonotype was recovered from a human donor with multiple sclerosis. V is TRBV4-3 and J is TRBJ1-2, with TRBD1 matching over 8 bases. CDR3 in amino acids: CASSSLSQGARYGYTF. Here the CDR3 DNA reads TGCGCCAGCAGCTCGCTGTCGCAGGGGGCACGGTATGGCTACACCTTC.